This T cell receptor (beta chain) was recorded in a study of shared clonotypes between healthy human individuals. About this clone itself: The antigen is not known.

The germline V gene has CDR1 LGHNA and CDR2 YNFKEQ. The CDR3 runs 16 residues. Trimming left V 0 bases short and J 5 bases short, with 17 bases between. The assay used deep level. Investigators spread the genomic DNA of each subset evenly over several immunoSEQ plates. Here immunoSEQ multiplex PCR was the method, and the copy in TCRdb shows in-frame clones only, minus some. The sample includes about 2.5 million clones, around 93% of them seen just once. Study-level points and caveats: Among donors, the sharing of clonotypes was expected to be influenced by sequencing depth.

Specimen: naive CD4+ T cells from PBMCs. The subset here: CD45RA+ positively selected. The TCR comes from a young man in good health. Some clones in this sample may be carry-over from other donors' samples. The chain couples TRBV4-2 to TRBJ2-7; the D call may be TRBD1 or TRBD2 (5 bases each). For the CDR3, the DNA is TGTGCCAGCAGCCAAGACCGGGTCAGGGAGCTTCACGAGCAGTACTTC. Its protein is CASSQDRVRELHEQYF.